The source of this T cell receptor (beta chain) is a study of blood T cell repertoires in COVID-19. About the research overall: The study drew acute and convalescent COVID-19 samples from the United States, Italy and Spain.

Trimming left V 9 bases short and J 5 bases short, with 16 bases between. Germline V CDR1 and CDR2: SNHLY, FYNNEI. The CDR3 has 13 residues. The age range of participants was about 18 to 90 years, with residence in approximately 25 US areas. The study counted Cohort 3 donors as recovered given two negative PCRs, clearance, or symptom resolution. Study processing details: Amplification from reference gene primers served as the basis for estimated nucleated cell counts. The repertoire was sequenced with immunoSEQ multiplex PCR; TCRdb's copy has only in-frame clones and lacks some. V, J and clone size were drawn from that table, and D and trimming were deduced from the DNA. The profile shows hundreds of thousands of clones, roughly 87% of them singletons.

The TCR originated in a woman under 30 who had recovered from COVID-19. Source material: PBMCs or T cells enriched from blood (not recorded which). The rearrangement uses TRBV2 and TRBJ1-1, with D maybe TRBD1 (6 bases). The CDR3 region is CARTSDSWTEAFF. CDR3 bases: TGTGCCAGAACCTCGGACAGCTGGACTGAAGCTTTCTTT.